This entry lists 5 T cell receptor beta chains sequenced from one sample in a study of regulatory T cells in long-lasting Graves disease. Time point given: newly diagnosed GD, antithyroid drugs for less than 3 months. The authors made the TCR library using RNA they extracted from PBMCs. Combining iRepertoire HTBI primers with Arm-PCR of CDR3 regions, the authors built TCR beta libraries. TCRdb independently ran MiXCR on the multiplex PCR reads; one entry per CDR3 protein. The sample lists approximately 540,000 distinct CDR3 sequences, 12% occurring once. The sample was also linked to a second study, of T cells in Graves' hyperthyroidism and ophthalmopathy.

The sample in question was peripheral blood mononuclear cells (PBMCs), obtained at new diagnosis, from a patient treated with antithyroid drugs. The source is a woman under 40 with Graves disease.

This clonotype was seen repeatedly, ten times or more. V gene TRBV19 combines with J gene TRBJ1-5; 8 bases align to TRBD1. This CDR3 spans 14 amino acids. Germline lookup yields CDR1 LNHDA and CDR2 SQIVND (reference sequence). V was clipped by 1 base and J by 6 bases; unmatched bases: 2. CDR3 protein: CASSIVQGAQPQHF. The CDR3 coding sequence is TGTGCCAGTAGTATAGTGCAGGGGGCTCAGCCCCAGCATTTT.

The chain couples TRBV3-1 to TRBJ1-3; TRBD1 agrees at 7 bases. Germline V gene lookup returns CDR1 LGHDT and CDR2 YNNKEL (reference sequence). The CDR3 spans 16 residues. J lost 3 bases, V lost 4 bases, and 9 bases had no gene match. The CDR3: CASSLQTGELGNTIYF. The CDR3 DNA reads TGTGCCAGCAGCCTTCAAACAGGGGAACTTGGAAACACCATATATTTT.

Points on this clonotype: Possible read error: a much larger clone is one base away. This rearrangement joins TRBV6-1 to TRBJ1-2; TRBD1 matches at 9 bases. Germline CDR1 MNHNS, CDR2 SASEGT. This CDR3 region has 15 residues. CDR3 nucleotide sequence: TGTGCCAGCAGACTACAGGGGGCCCTGAACTATGGCCACACCTTC. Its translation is CASRLQGALNYGHTF.

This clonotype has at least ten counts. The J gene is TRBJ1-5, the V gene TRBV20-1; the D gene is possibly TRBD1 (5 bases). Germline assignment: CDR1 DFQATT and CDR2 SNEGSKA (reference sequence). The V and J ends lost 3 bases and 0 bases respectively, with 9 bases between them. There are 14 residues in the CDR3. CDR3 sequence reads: CSASRGYSNQPQHF. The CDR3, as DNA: TGCAGTGCTAGTAGGGGATATAGCAATCAGCCCCAGCATTTT.

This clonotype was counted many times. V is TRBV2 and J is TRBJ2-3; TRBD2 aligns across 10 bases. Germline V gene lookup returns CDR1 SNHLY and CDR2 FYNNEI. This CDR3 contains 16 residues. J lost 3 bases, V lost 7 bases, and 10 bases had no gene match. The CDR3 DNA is TGTGCCAGCAAAGAGCCAGCGGGAGGGTATACAGATACGCAGTATTTT. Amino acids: CASKEPAGGYTDTQYF.